The 2 T cell receptor beta chains in this list originate from one sample, sequenced in a study of T-cell memory formation after mild COVID-19 (TCRdb year 2021). Library preparation employed 5' RACE. Sequencing relied on an Illumina NovaSeq 6000. Through fastp at Q25 and MiXCR, TCRdb rebuilt clones from the public reads, retaining in-frame beta chains. Every distinct CDR3 protein forms one entry, paired with its most common genes and DNA. A total of 340,000 or so distinct CDR3 sequences appear in this sample, 10% to 15% of them only once. The ten largest clones add up to about 22% of the sample. Sequences were obtained from PBMCs or a T cell subset sorted from them (not recorded which). The receptor source for this set is a young man who had mild COVID-19 (a few samples of this study predate the infection). The sample titles of this study are shuffled in the database, so cell type and time point are left out; the donor was told from shared clones.

V is TRBV5-1 and J is TRBJ1-5; a possible D gene is TRBD1 (5 bases). The V and J ends lost 3 bases and 7 bases respectively, with 11 bases between them. The CDR3 loop spans 13 amino acids. Germline loops: CDR1 SGHRS, CDR2 YFSETQ. CDR3 region: CASSWEGPQPQHF. In DNA form, the CDR3 reads TGCGCCAGCAGCTGGGAGGGGCCGCAGCCCCAGCATTTT.

In this sample, this clonotype turned up many times. One end of the junction does not line up with germline, which may come from a read error. The rearrangement uses TRBV5-1 and TRBJ1-1; no clear D gene. The CDR3 extends over 13 amino acids. Germline V gene lookup returns CDR1 SGHRS and CDR2 YFSETQ. The CDR3 spells CASSLGTNTEAFF. The CDR3 nucleotides are TGTGCCAGCAGCTTAGGTACGAACACTGAAGCTTTCTTT.